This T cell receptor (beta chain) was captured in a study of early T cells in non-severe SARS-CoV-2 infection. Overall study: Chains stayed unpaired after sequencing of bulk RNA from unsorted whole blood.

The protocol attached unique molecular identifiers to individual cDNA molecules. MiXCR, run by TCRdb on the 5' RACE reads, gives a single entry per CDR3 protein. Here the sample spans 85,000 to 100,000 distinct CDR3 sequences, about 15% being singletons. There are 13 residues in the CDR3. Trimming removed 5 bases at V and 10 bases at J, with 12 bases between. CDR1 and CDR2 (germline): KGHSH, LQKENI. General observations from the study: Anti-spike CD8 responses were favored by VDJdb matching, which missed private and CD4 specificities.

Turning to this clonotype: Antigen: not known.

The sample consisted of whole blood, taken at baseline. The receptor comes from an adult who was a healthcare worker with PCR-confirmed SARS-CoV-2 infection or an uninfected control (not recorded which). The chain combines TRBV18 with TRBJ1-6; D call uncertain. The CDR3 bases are TGTGCCAGCTCAAAGGGCCGAGAGTCACCCCTCCACTTT. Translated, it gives CASSKGRESPLHF.